Below, 27 T cell receptor beta chains from the same sample are listed, as sequenced in a study of neurological immune-mediated disorders. Via MiXCR, TCRdb re-called the 5' RACE reads, giving one row per CDR3 protein. The sample contains 55,000 to 75,000 distinct CDR3 sequences, approximately 5.2% of which appear only once. Sequencing was performed on PBMCs. The source is a woman aged 25-40 years with multiple sclerosis.

This clonotype has at least ten counts. This sequence joins TRBV29-1 and TRBJ2-3; 8 bases line up with TRBD2. The length of the CDR3 is 16 residues. Germline V gene lookup returns CDR1 SQVTM and CDR2 ANQGSEA. V trimming: 5 bases; J trimming: 1 base; junction bases outside the gene matches: 11. The CDR3 DNA sequence: TGCAGCGTTTCTAGCGGGCTATCGAGTGGCACAGATACGCAGTATTTT. This sequence encodes CSVSSGLSSGTDTQYF.

There are many counts of this clonotype. The rearrangement joins TRBV9 to TRBJ1-6; D is ambiguous. The CDR3 contains 15 residues. Trimming took 4 bases from V and 0 from J, leaving 8 bases between them. CDR1 SGDLS and CDR2 YYNGEE come from the germline V gene. Here the CDR3 DNA reads TGTGCCAGCAGCCCCACGAGCTCCTATAATTCACCCCTCCACTTT. It yields the protein CASSPTSSYNSPLHF.

This clonotype was detected ten times or more. The gene calls are TRBV9 and TRBJ1-1; TRBD1 is a possible D gene (6 bases). The V and J ends lost 4 bases and 7 bases respectively, with 11 bases between them. CDR3 length equals 12 residues. The V gene's germline CDR1 is SGDLS and CDR2 YYNGEE. The CDR3 here is CASSRIRGEAFF. The CDR3, as DNA: TGTGCCAGCAGCCGGATCAGGGGTGAAGCTTTCTTT.

This clonotype was seen at least ten times. V usage is TRBV24-1 and J usage is TRBJ2-7, with D perhaps assigned TRBD1 or TRBD2 (5 bases each). Germline values: CDR1 KGHDR, CDR2 SFDVKD. V gave up 3 bases and J gave up 0 bases, with 8 bases separating them. This CDR3 spans 14 amino acids. The CDR3 coding sequence is TGTGCCACCAGTGATGCAGGGACCTCCTACGAGCAGTACTTC. Protein: CATSDAGTSYEQYF.

This clonotype came up a few times. At one end the junction does not follow the germline gene, possibly because of a read error. The gene calls are TRBV7-2 and TRBJ1-5, with TRBD1 matching over 9 bases. This CDR3 has 14 amino acids. The germline V gene has CDR1 SGHTA and CDR2 FQGNSA. The CDR3: CASSPRTGDQPQNF. In DNA form, the CDR3 reads TGTGCCAGCAGCCCGCGGACAGGGGATCAGCCCCAGAATTTT.

This clonotype has at least ten counts. J is TRBJ1-4 and V is TRBV20-1; 7 bases map to TRBD1. V shed 2 bases and J 5 bases; nucleotides not matched to a gene: 5. This CDR3 is 14 amino acids long. CDR1 is DFQATT, CDR2 SNEGSKA, per germline (reference sequence). The CDR3 region is CSARTLTGNEKLFF. For the CDR3, the DNA is TGCAGTGCTAGAACCCTGACAGGGAATGAAAAACTGTTTTTT.

This clonotype was seen a handful of times. This could be a read error, since a much larger clone is one nucleotide away. This chain uses TRBV13 with TRBJ2-2; 7 positions agree with TRBD1. This CDR3 region has 14 residues. Germline V gene lookup returns CDR1 PRHDT and CDR2 FYEKMQ (reference sequence). J gave up 5 bases and V 4 bases, and 4 bases lay outside the gene matches. The CDR3 region is CASSSRGNTGELFF. The CDR3 DNA sequence: TGTGCCAGCAGCTCCAGGGGGAATACCGGGGAGCTGTTTTTT.

This clonotype was seen at least ten times. The chain joins TRBV5-1 to TRBJ1-1, with 7 bases that match TRBD1. The CDR3 extends over 15 amino acids. V dropped 0 bases and J dropped 4; count of bases not matched to a gene: 6. Germline CDR1 is SGHRS and CDR2 is YFSETQ. CDR3 nucleotide sequence: TGCGCCAGCAGCTTGGTGGGACAGAGCTTCACTGAAGCTTTCTTT. This sequence encodes CASSLVGQSFTEAFF. The entire variable domain, with the rest obtained from reference TRBV5-1 and TRBJ1-1, is as follows: KAGVTQTPRYLIKTRGQQVTLSCSPISGHRSVSWYQQTPGQGLQFLFEYFSETQRNKGNFPGRFSGRQFSNSRSEMNVSTLELGDSALYLCASSLVGQSFTEAFFGQGTRLTVV.

This clonotype was counted ten times or more. The V call is TRBV27, the J call TRBJ2-2, with D possibly matching TRBD2 (6 bases). CDR3 length equals 16 residues. The V end was cut by 6 bases, the J end by 0 bases, with 14 bases between. CDR1 MNHEY and CDR2 SMNVEV come from the germline V gene (reference sequence). CDR3 sequence reads: CASSPFGTANTGELFF. In DNA form, the CDR3 reads TGTGCCAGCAGCCCTTTTGGGACTGCGAACACCGGGGAGCTGTTTTTT.

This clonotype was observed a handful of times. The rearrangement links TRBV19 to TRBJ2-1; possible D gene TRBD2, 6 bases. From germline, CDR1 is LNHDA and CDR2 SQIVND (reference sequence). V lost 4 bases and J 6 bases, leaving 10 bases between the germline ends. The CDR3 has 13 residues. The CDR3 coding sequence is TGTGCCAGTAGTACTACTAGCACCAATGAGCAGTTCTTC. Protein product: CASSTTSTNEQFF.

A few counts support this clonotype. The V gene is TRBV5-1, the J gene TRBJ2-1, with 14 nucleotides matching TRBD2. Germline CDR1 SGHRS, CDR2 YFSETQ. The CDR3 extends over 16 amino acids. V lost 1 base, J lost 9 bases, and 6 bases stayed unmatched. CDR3 amino acids: CASSLIPTSGGAEQFF. CDR3 sequence (DNA): TGCGCCAGCAGCTTGATACCGACTAGCGGGGGGGCTGAGCAGTTCTTC.

This clonotype was counted ten times or more. The chain couples TRBV5-6 to TRBJ1-5; 7 bases fit TRBD1. Trimming took 1 base from V and 0 from J; bases not matched to a gene: 10. The germline V gene has CDR1 SGHDT and CDR2 YYEEEE. This CDR3 region has 18 residues. The CDR3 bases are TGTGCCAGCAGCTTGACAACCGGGACAGCTCCTAGCAATCAGCCCCAGCATTTT. Its translation is CASSLTTGTAPSNQPQHF.

This clonotype was recorded many times. The chain employs TRBV7-2 and TRBJ2-1, with D maybe TRBD1 (7 bases). Germline V gene sequence: CDR1 SGHTA, CDR2 FQGNSA. The length of the CDR3 is 13 residues. Trimming removed 2 bases at V and 9 bases at J, with 11 bases between. In nucleotides, the CDR3 is TGTGCCAGCAGCTTACAGGGGGGCCCTGAGCAGTTCTTC. It encodes CASSLQGGPEQFF.

This clonotype was counted at least ten times. The rearrangement links TRBV9 to TRBJ1-2; the D gene is possibly TRBD1 (5 bases). The germline CDR1 and CDR2 sequences are SGDLS and YYNGEE. This CDR3 is built from 14 residues. Trimming left V 3 bases short and J 6 bases short, with 15 bases between. The CDR3 protein is CASSDQGPGDGYTF. The CDR3 DNA follows: TGTGCCAGCAGCGATCAGGGTCCGGGGGATGGCTACACCTTC.

This clonotype was seen ten or more times. The junction does not match germline at one end; this may be a read error. This chain uses TRBV6-5 with TRBJ1-5; TRBD1 matches 7 bases. The CDR3 extends over 16 amino acids. Germline lookup yields CDR1 MNHEY and CDR2 SVGAGI. The CDR3 here is CASSYQWTGSGQPQNF. The DNA of the CDR3 is TGTGCCAGCAGTTACCAGTGGACAGGCAGTGGGCAGCCCCAGAATTTT.

The V gene is TRBV5-1, the J gene TRBJ2-7, with D perhaps given as TRBD1 or TRBD2 (6 bases each). Per the germline V gene, CDR1 is SGHRS and CDR2 is YFSETQ. CDR3 length: 14 residues. Trimming took 1 base from V and 4 from J, leaving 12 bases between them. For the CDR3, the DNA is TGCGCCAGCAGCTTGAACGGGGGCGCGTACGAGCAGTACTTC. Translated: CASSLNGGAYEQYF.

This clonotype was counted many times. The gene calls are TRBV7-9 and TRBJ1-2; TRBD1 matches at 8 bases. With 5 bases clipped from V and 6 bases from J, the junction kept 11 bases outside the gene matches. The germline gives CDR1 SEHNR, CDR2 FQNEAQ (reference sequence). The CDR3 covers 15 residues. CDR3: CASSPGTGALNGYTF. The CDR3 DNA reads TGTGCCAGCAGCCCCGGGACAGGAGCCCTCAATGGCTACACCTTC.

The sample holds a few counts of this clonotype. An end of the junction does not agree with germline; a read error may underlie this. This chain uses TRBV5-1 with TRBJ2-4, with D unresolved. Germline V gives CDR1 SGHRS, CDR2 YFSETQ. The CDR3 has 14 amino acids. CDR3 bases: TGCGCCAGCAGAGTAGAAAAAGCCAAAAAAATTCAGTACTTC. Translating gives CASRVEKAKKIQYF.

This clonotype was seen ten or more times. This chain links TRBV20-1 with TRBJ2-7; D not certain. Germline V CDR1 and CDR2: DFQATT, SNEGSKA (reference sequence). The CDR3 sequence is 12 residues long. The V end lost 0 bases, the J end lost 7 bases, and 10 bases lay between the germline ends. CDR3 nucleotides: TGCAGTGCTAGAGATCAATTAAAGGAGCAGTACTTC. It encodes CSARDQLKEQYF.

This clonotype was recorded many times. The chain is built from TRBV7-9 and TRBJ1-5; the D gene is possibly TRBD1 (5 bases). The CDR3 is 15 residues long. V was shortened by 0 bases and J by 5 bases, with 11 bases between the two germline ends. Germline V CDR1 and CDR2: SEHNR, FQNEAQ (reference sequence). For the CDR3, the DNA is TGTGCCAGCAGCTTAGCGGGGGGAGGGGATCAGCCCCAGCATTTT. It encodes CASSLAGGGDQPQHF.

This clonotype was recorded at least ten times. The chain combines TRBV5-5 with TRBJ1-5; perhaps TRBD1 as D (6 bases). There are 15 residues in the CDR3. Germline-derived CDR1 and CDR2 are SGHKS and YYEKEE (reference sequence). V lost 0 bases, J lost 10 bases, and 17 bases lay in between. This CDR3 is CASSLAQGTKAPQHF. Written as DNA, the CDR3 is TGTGCCAGCAGCTTGGCTCAGGGGACAAAGGCTCCCCAGCATTTT.

This clonotype was counted only a few times. This chain connects TRBV20-1 to TRBJ2-5, with D maybe TRBD1 (7 bases). Deletions cut 6 bases from V and 7 bases from J, with 18 bases between. The CDR3 contains 13 residues. Germline V CDR1 and CDR2: DFQATT, SNEGSKA (reference sequence). The CDR3 DNA is TGCAGTGCCCCGGACCAGGGGGGCTGGACCCAGTACTTC. Translating gives CSAPDQGGWTQYF.

This clonotype was counted ten times or more. The chain is built from TRBV5-6 and TRBJ1-1; 12 bases fit TRBD1. Germline assignment: CDR1 SGHDT and CDR2 YYEEEE. V lost 3 bases to trimming and J lost 0 bases; unmatched junction nucleotides: 9. CDR3 length equals 18 residues. CDR3 DNA: TGTGCCAGCAGCTCGCCGGGACAGGGGGCCTTAATGAACACTGAAGCTTTCTTT. It translates to CASSSPGQGALMNTEAFF.

This clonotype is classed as medium-sized. The chain links TRBV7-2 to TRBJ2-5, with D unresolved. The length of the CDR3 is 11 residues. CDR1 and CDR2 from the germline V gene are SGHTA and FQGNSA. V gave up 4 bases and J gave up 3 bases, with 3 bases separating them. The CDR3 DNA is TGTGCCAGCAGCTACGAAGAGACCCAGTACTTC. Protein sequence: CASSYEETQYF.

The table lists this clonotype with a few counts. The chain joins TRBV9 to TRBJ1-2, with 7 bases identical to TRBD1. CDR1 SGDLS and CDR2 YYNGEE come from the germline V gene. V shed 2 bases, J shed 2 bases, and the junction held 6 bases outside the gene matches. This CDR3 comprises 15 residues. The CDR3 DNA reads as TGTGCCAGCAGCGTGTCGACAGGGACCAACTATGGCTACACCTTC. Translated: CASSVSTGTNYGYTF. Looking up the rest from reference TRBV9 and TRBJ1-2 gives the full variable domain: DSGVTQTPKHLITATGQRVTLRCSPRSGDLSVYWYQQSLDQGLQFLIQYYNGEERAKGNILERFSAQQFPDLHSELNLSSLELGDSALYFCASSVSTGTNYGYTFGSGTRLTVV.

This clonotype was found many times. The CDR3 DNA sequence: TGCGCCAGCAGCTCGATCGGGGGGGGGCTGAAAAACATTCAGTACTTC. It specifies CASSSIGGGLKNIQYF. The chain combines TRBV4-1 with TRBJ2-4; 8 nucleotides agree with TRBD2. This CDR3 contains 16 residues. The germline V gene has CDR1 MGHRA and CDR2 YSYEKL. V lost 5 bases, J lost 4 bases, and 10 bases stayed unmatched.

CDR3 coding DNA: TGTGCCAGCAGCTCCTTTGGGACTAGCGGGGGGGCGACCGAGCAGTACTTC. Its protein product is CASSSFGTSGGATEQYF. The chain employs TRBV5-6 and TRBJ2-7; 16 nucleotides agree with TRBD2. The CDR3 has 17 residues. Germline lookup yields CDR1 SGHDT and CDR2 YYEEEE. The junction had 9 bases not matched to a gene; V was cut back by 3 bases and J by 6 bases.